The 18 T cell receptor beta chains in this list originate from one sample, sequenced in a study of blood T cell repertoires in COVID-19. Method: immunoSEQ multiplex PCR; TCRdb's copy keeps in-frame clones and lacks some. The table has 100,000 to 150,000 clones, approximately 90% seen once. Material for sequencing was peripheral blood. The receptors were gathered from a man between 65 and 85 years old with active COVID-19.

V is TRBV3-1 (or the pseudogene TRBV3-2) and J is TRBJ2-1; D not certain. V was shortened by 0 bases and J by 2 bases, with 8 bases between the two germline ends. Germline CDR1 and CDR2: LGHDT and YNNKEL (reference sequence). The CDR3 sequence is 15 residues long. CDR3 amino acids: CASSQERRAYNEQFF. The CDR3 DNA sequence: TGTGCCAGCAGCCAAGAAAGAAGAGCCTACAATGAGCAGTTCTTC.

The J gene is TRBJ2-7, the V gene TRBV5-4; tentative D call: TRBD1 (6 bases). The V and J ends lost 4 bases and 5 bases respectively, with 19 bases between them. The CDR3 totals 15 residues. Per germline, CDR1 SGHNT and CDR2 YYREEE (reference sequence). CDR3 sequence reads: CASSSRGMGADEQYF. CDR3 nucleotides: TGTGCCAGCAGCAGTAGGGGAATGGGGGCCGACGAGCAGTACTTC. Using reference TRBV5-4 and TRBJ2-7 for the parts outside the CDR3, the full variable domain is ETGVTQSPTHLIKTRGQQVTLRCSSQSGHNTVSWYQQALGQGPQFIFQYYREEENGRGNFPPRFSGLQFPNYSSELNVNALELDDSALYLCASSSRGMGADEQYFGPGTRLTVT.

V gene TRBV6-5 combines with J gene TRBJ1-1, with D hard to call. The CDR3 covers 14 residues. The ends were cut back, 6 bases at V and 0 bases at J, with 11 bases in the middle. From germline, CDR1 is MNHEY and CDR2 SVGAGI. CDR3 in DNA: TGTGCCAGCAGGGAGAGGCCAATGAACACTGAAGCTTTCTTT. Translation gives CASRERPMNTEAFF.

The CDR3, as DNA: TGTGCCAGCAGTCATATACCGGACAGGATGGGGAACACTGAAGCTTTCTTT. As protein: CASSHIPDRMGNTEAFF. This chain uses TRBV3-1 (or the pseudogene TRBV3-2) with TRBJ1-1, with 7 positions matching TRBD1. The CDR3 extends over 17 amino acids. V dropped 6 bases and J dropped 1; count of bases not matched to a gene: 14. The V gene's germline CDR1 is LGHDT and CDR2 YNNKEL (reference sequence).

This chain links TRBV9 with TRBJ2-1, with 9 bases fitting TRBD2. Germline CDR1 and CDR2: SGDLS and YYNGEE. The CDR3 contains 16 residues. J lost 8 bases, V lost 1 base, and 10 bases had no gene match. Here the CDR3 DNA reads TGTGCCAGCAGCGTACTCGGCGGGAGGGCCGGAGATGAGCAGTTCTTC. Translating it yields CASSVLGGRAGDEQFF.

The chain recombines TRBV27 with TRBJ1-3; D might be TRBD1 (5 bases). The CDR3 is 16 residues long. CDR1 MNHEY and CDR2 SMNVEV come from the germline V gene (reference sequence). The V and J ends lost 3 bases and 0 bases respectively, with 12 bases between them. The CDR3 spells CASSLRGGISGNTIYF. The CDR3 bases are TGTGCCAGCAGTTTGCGGGGGGGGATCTCTGGAAACACCATATATTTT.

The genes are TRBV5-5 and TRBJ1-1; the D is unclear. Trimming left V 4 bases short and J 4 bases short, with 20 bases between. This CDR3 contains 16 residues. The germline V gene encodes CDR1 SGHKS and CDR2 YYEKEE (reference sequence). The CDR3 DNA reads TGTGCCAGCAGCCCCGTCAGTCGACCCGGGAGCACTGAAGCTTTCTTT. Its protein is CASSPVSRPGSTEAFF.

The gene calls are TRBV29-1 and TRBJ1-5; weak D call: TRBD1 (5 bases). V lost 2 bases to trimming and J lost 1 base, with 9 bases between them. The CDR3 contains 14 residues. CDR1 and CDR2 from the germline V gene are SQVTM and ANQGSEA. The DNA of the CDR3 is TGCAGCGTTGAAAACGGGGGAAGCAATCAGCCCCAGCATTTT. It specifies CSVENGGSNQPQHF.

The genes are TRBV18 and TRBJ1-1, with D possibly being TRBD1 (6 bases). CDR1 is KGHSH, CDR2 LQKENI, per germline. V was cut by 3 bases and J by 1 base, with 9 bases left in between. There are 14 residues in the CDR3. The CDR3 protein is CASSPRQENTEAFF. The CDR3 nucleotides read TGTGCCAGCTCACCCCGACAGGAGAACACTGAAGCTTTCTTT.

The gene calls are TRBV4-1 and TRBJ2-3, with D unclear. Germline V lookup: CDR1 MGHRA, CDR2 YSYEKL. With 4 bases removed from V and 3 bases from J, the gap between germline ends came to 8 bases. CDR3 length: 13 residues. CDR3 protein: CASSPHSTDTQYF. DNA for the CDR3: TGCGCCAGCAGCCCCCACTCGACAGATACGCAGTATTTT.

The chain recombines TRBV9 with TRBJ2-1, with D tentatively TRBD2 (6 bases). Trimming left V 0 bases short and J 7 bases short, with 17 bases between. This CDR3 is built from 16 residues. Germline V lookup: CDR1 SGDLS, CDR2 YYNGEE. CDR3 nucleotides: TGTGCCAGCAGCGTAGGGGAAATTCGGGAGAGGAATGAGCAGTTCTTC. It encodes CASSVGEIRERNEQFF.

This clone was recorded only once. J is TRBJ1-2 and V is TRBV7-9; possibly TRBD1 for D (6 bases). The CDR3 has 15 residues. The V and J ends lost 5 bases and 6 bases respectively, with 19 bases between them. The V gene's germline CDR1 is SEHNR and CDR2 FQNEAQ (reference sequence). In nucleotides, the CDR3 is TGTGCCAGCAGCCCCGGGGGGCTCCGGGAGAATGGCTACACCTTC. This codes for CASSPGGLRENGYTF.

The chain links TRBV24-1 to TRBJ2-1, with TRBD1 matching over 9 bases. This CDR3 is 15 amino acids long. From germline, CDR1 is KGHDR and CDR2 SFDVKD. V shed 4 bases, J shed 7 bases, and the junction held 7 bases outside the gene matches. The CDR3 DNA reads TGTGCCACCAGTGAACCGGGACAGGGATTAAATGAGCAGTTCTTC. Translation: CATSEPGQGLNEQFF.

The rearrangement uses TRBV24-1 and TRBJ1-1; D gene ambiguous. The CDR3 is 12 amino acids. Germline CDR1 is KGHDR and CDR2 is SFDVKD. Trimming removed 4 bases at V and 4 bases at J, with 6 bases between. CDR3 residues: CATSDAGTEAFF. DNA for the CDR3: TGTGCCACCAGTGACGCGGGCACTGAAGCTTTCTTT.

A few counts support this clone. The J gene is TRBJ2-5, the V gene TRBV5-1; TRBD1 might be the D (6 bases). From germline, CDR1 is SGHRS and CDR2 YFSETQ. There are 15 residues in the CDR3. Trimming stripped 3 bases from V and 7 bases from J, with 19 bases between. Here the CDR3 DNA reads TGCGCCAGCAGCTCCGGACAGCTCATAAGCGGGACCCAGTACTTC. It translates to CASSSGQLISGTQYF.

In the case of this clone: At one end, the junction sequence differs from germline, possibly due to a read error. CDR3 bases: TGCGCCAGCAGCCAAGATCACGGGAGAATGATCTTCTTC. Its protein is CASSQDHGRMIFF. The genes are TRBV4-3 and TRBJ2-7; perhaps TRBD2 as D (6 bases). The CDR3 is 13 residues long. Germline CDR1 is LGHNA and CDR2 is YSLEER.

The rearrangement links TRBV9 to TRBJ2-5; 8 nucleotides line up with TRBD2. CDR1 and CDR2 from the germline V gene are SGDLS and YYNGEE. J lost 5 bases, V lost 0 bases, and 6 bases had no gene match. The CDR3 sequence is 15 residues long. Here the CDR3 DNA reads TGTGCCAGCAGCGTAGGACAGCGGGAGCGGGAGACCCAGTACTTC. Translated, it gives CASSVGQRERETQYF.

Comments on this clone: Other DNA sequences in this sample translate to the same CDR3. The chain has TRBV5-1 and TRBJ2-7, with 7 nucleotides matching TRBD2. After removal of 4 bases from V and 6 bases from J, the junction contained 10 bases not matched to a gene. The CDR3 length is 14 residues. Germline V gene sequence: CDR1 SGHRS, CDR2 YFSETQ. CDR3 in DNA: TGCGCCAGCAGCCGGGGACTACCCCAGGGCGAGCAGTACTTC. Translation gives CASSRGLPQGEQYF.